This TCR beta chain was sequenced for a study of T-cell reconstitution after alpha-beta-depleted transplantation in children. Unique molecular identifiers were incorporated during preparation of the TCRbeta library. TCRdb re-called the PCR reads with MiXCR, one entry per CDR3 protein. This sample has more than 450,000 distinct CDR3 sequences, with around 20% found just once. Germline loops: CDR1 SEHNR, CDR2 FQNEAQ (reference sequence). The V and J ends lost 4 bases and 5 bases respectively, with 14 bases between them. The CDR3 consists of 14 residues. The sequence came from a human donor who donated a stem cell graft to a child with acute lymphoblastic leukemia. The gene calls are TRBV7-9 and TRBJ2-5; possibly TRBD1 or TRBD2 for D (6 bases each). Sequencing used PBMCs from the stem cell graft donor, obtained from the stem cell graft. CDR3 DNA: TGTGCCAGCAGCTCCGTAGGGGGGATCGAGACCCAGTACTTC. Protein product: CASSSVGGIETQYF.